The rows below give T cell receptor beta chains drawn from one sample of a study of blood T cell repertoires in COVID-19. Sequenced by immunoSEQ multiplex PCR; TCRdb stores in-frame clones only, minus some. The sample lists a few hundred thousand clones, 87% occurring once. Input material: PBMCs or T cells enriched from blood (not recorded which). These receptors were taken from a young woman who had recovered from COVID-19. Each CDR3 is given with its conserved first and last residue. D genes are given only for firm matches. Only part of the rows carry a size: once, few, many, or a class if the clone is expanded.

j_call,v_call,d_call,clone_size,cdr3_nt,cdr3_aa
TRBJ1-4,TRBV27,NA,NA,TGTGCCAGCAGTTCTCCGGGGAGTAGGGAAGAAAAACTGTTTTTT,CASSSPGSREEKLFF
TRBJ1-2,TRBV27,NA,few,TGTGCCAGCAGTTTAAGGCAGGGCGCCTATGGCTACACCTTC,CASSLRQGAYGYTF
TRBJ1-2,TRBV5-1,TRBD1,NA,TGCGCCAGCAGCTCCGGGACAGGGGGCACTAACTATGGCTACACCTTC,CASSSGTGGTNYGYTF
TRBJ1-5,TRBV23-1,TRBD1,NA,TGCGCCAGCAGTCAACCTCGACAGGGGGCAATGAATCAGCCCCAGCATTTT,CASSQPRQGAMNQPQHF
TRBJ1-2,TRBV27,TRBD1,NA,TGTGCCAGCAGCCGGGACAGGGTCGACTATGGCTACACCTTC,CASSRDRVDYGYTF
TRBJ2-7,TRBV21-1,NA,NA,TGTGCCAGCAGCCGGGACAGGGGCTCCTACGAGCAGTACTTC,CASSRDRGSYEQYF
TRBJ2-7,TRBV5-1,NA,NA,TGTGCCAGCAGATGGGGGGAGTCCTACGAGCAGTACTTC,CASRWGESYEQYF
TRBJ2-1,TRBV18,NA,NA,TGTGCCAGCTCCTGGACTAGGGGGTCCTACAATGAGCAGTTCTTC,CASSWTRGSYNEQFF
TRBJ1-1,TRBV18,NA,NA,TGTGCCAGCTCACCGGGGCTACAGGGTCGGGACACTGAAGCTTTCTTT,CASSPGLQGRDTEAFF
TRBJ2-1,TRBV29-1,TRBD2,many,TGCAGCGGGGAGCGGGGGGGTGGCTCCTACAATGAGCAGTTCTTC,CSGERGGGSYNEQFF
TRBJ1-4,TRBV5-1,TRBD1,NA,TGCGCCAGCAGCTTGTCCGGGACAGGGGGGACTAATGAAAAACTGTTTTTT,CASSLSGTGGTNEKLFF
TRBJ2-7,TRBV5-6,TRBD1,NA,TGTGCCAGCAGCTCGGGACAGCTAACCTACGAGCAGTACTTC,CASSSGQLTYEQYF
TRBJ2-7,TRBV6-5,TRBD1,NA,TGTGCCAGCAGGGCCGGGACAGGGGGCCTTGAGCAGTACTTC,CASRAGTGGLEQYF
TRBJ2-2,TRBV27,NA,NA,TGTGCCAGCAGTCGAGAGGGGACACGCAACACCGGGGAGCTGTTTTTT,CASSREGTRNTGELFF
TRBJ1-2,TRBV19,TRBD1,NA,TGTGCCAGTAGTATCCGCACCGGGACAGAGGTCCTTAACTATGGCTACACCTTC,CASSIRTGTEVLNYGYTF
TRBJ2-3,TRBV7-8,TRBD2,once,TGTGCCAGCAGAGAGCGGGGGAGGGCAGATACGCAGTATTTT,CASRERGRADTQYF
TRBJ1-1,TRBV6-5,NA,NA,TGTGCCAGCGGGCCAAACAGGGACACTGAAGCTTTCTTT,CASGPNRDTEAFF
TRBJ2-1,TRBV5-1,NA,NA,TGCGCCAGCAGCCTAGACTACAATGAGCAGTTCTTC,CASSLDYNEQFF
TRBJ2-1,TRBV6-2/TRBV6-3,NA,NA,TGTGCCAGCAGTTACCGGGGGAGCTCCTACAATGAGCAGTTCTTC,CASSYRGSSYNEQFF